The rows below give T cell receptor beta chains drawn from one sample of a study of blood T cell repertoires in COVID-19. Generated by immunoSEQ multiplex PCR, the TCRdb table keeps only in-frame clones and is missing some. This sample has about 300,000 clones, with 86% found just once. The sequenced sample consisted of PBMCs or T cells enriched from blood (not recorded which). The receptors derive from a young man who had recovered from COVID-19. Both conserved end residues are part of each CDR3. D genes are given only for firm matches. A clone size is listed for some rows: how often the clone was seen (once, few, many), or a class if it is expanded.

V gene	D gene	J gene	clone size	CDR3 protein	CDR3 DNA
TRBV5-3	-	TRBJ2-2	-	CARSLFRRANTGELFF	TGTGCCAGAAGCTTATTTCGGCGGGCGAACACCGGGGAGCTGTTTTTT
TRBV7-8	-	TRBJ2-1	-	CASSSTTGYNEQFF	TGTGCCAGCAGCTCCACCACAGGTTACAATGAGCAGTTCTTC
TRBV5-4	TRBD2	TRBJ2-3	-	CASSFGLAGQYF	TGTGCCAGCAGCTTCGGACTAGCCGGGCAGTATTTT
TRBV18	TRBD1	TRBJ1-1	-	CASSPAGTGRNTEAFF	TGTGCCAGCTCACCGGCCGGGACAGGGCGAAACACTGAAGCTTTCTTT
TRBV12-3/TRBV12-4	-	TRBJ2-3	-	CASSPNTDTQYF	TGTGCCAGCAGTCCTAACACAGATACGCAGTATTTT
TRBV5-4	TRBD1	TRBJ2-2	-	CASSSGGISTGELFF	TGTGCCAGCAGTTCAGGGGGAATTAGCACCGGGGAGCTGTTTTTT
TRBV5-1	-	TRBJ2-7	-	CASSSYGGQLYEQYF	TGCGCCAGCAGCTCCTACGGGGGTCAACTCTACGAGCAGTACTTC
TRBV5-4	-	TRBJ2-7	-	CASSFSGSLSYEQYF	TGTGCCAGCAGCTTCTCCGGGTCCCTCTCCTACGAGCAGTACTTC
TRBV5-1	-	TRBJ1-3	-	CASRPSMAGNTIYF	TGCGCCAGCCGCCCGAGTATGGCTGGAAACACCATATATTTT
TRBV6-5	-	TRBJ1-1	-	CASSYIEGTEAFF	TGTGCCAGCAGTTACATAGAGGGCACTGAAGCTTTCTTT
TRBV27	TRBD2	TRBJ2-5	-	CASSSSGGETQYF	TGTGCCAGCAGTTCTAGCGGGGGAGAGACCCAGTACTTC
TRBV15	-	TRBJ1-2	-	CATSQVPNYGYTF	TGTGCCACCAGTCAGGTCCCCAACTATGGCTACACCTTC
TRBV5-5	-	TRBJ1-1	-	CASSSRATLNTEAFF	TGTGCCAGCAGCTCCAGGGCGACTTTGAACACTGAAGCTTTCTTT
TRBV28	TRBD1	TRBJ2-7	-	CASRGTGAYEQYF	TGTGCCAGCAGGGGGACAGGGGCGTACGAGCAGTACTTC
TRBV5-5	-	TRBJ1-2	-	CASSLGSGLIYGYTF	TGTGCCAGCAGCTTGGGCTCAGGGCTTATCTATGGCTACACCTTC
TRBV29-1	TRBD1	TRBJ1-3	few	CSVETGEPEGNTIYF	TGCAGCGTTGAAACAGGGGAACCGGAGGGAAACACCATATATTTT
TRBV7-9	-	TRBJ1-1	few	CASSSGSGVGTTEAFF	TGTGCCAGCAGCTCAGGATCCGGGGTAGGCACCACTGAAGCTTTCTTT
TRBV18	TRBD1	TRBJ2-7	-	CASSPGQGSREQYF	TGTGCCAGCTCACCGGGACAGGGGAGTCGCGAGCAGTACTTC